This T cell receptor (beta chain) was obtained from a study of T cell repertoires in cytomegalovirus infection. Via MiXCR, TCRdb re-called the reads, giving one row per CDR3 protein. The table shows around 130,000 distinct CDR3 sequences, with 7% to 10% occurring only once. Study-level results: Cumulative frequency of public TCR beta families picked out carriers of CMV plus the relevant HLA. Within the response measured ex vivo, HLA-C-restricted CMV-specific TCR beta clonotypes were dominant.

As to this clonotype: The antigen is not known. Given a much more abundant clone one base away, this may be a read error.

This CDR3 has 14 amino acids. V dropped 5 bases and J dropped 2 bases, with 10 bases sitting between them. Germline V gene sequence: CDR1 SGHVS, CDR2 FNYEAQ. The origin of this receptor is a human donor in good health (CMV status not recorded). Some clones in this sample may be carry-over from other donors' samples. The chain employs TRBV7-6 and TRBJ1-5; no clear D. Sequencing was done on a sample of PBMCs. CDR3 in amino acids: CASSRAWGNQPQHF. In DNA, the CDR3 is TGTGCCAGCAGCCGCGCTTGGGGCAATCAGCCCCAGCATTTT. Supplemented by reference TRBV7-6 and TRBJ1-5, the full variable domain reads GAGVSQSPRYKVTKRGQDVALRCDPISGHVSLYWYRQALGQGPEFLTYFNYEAQQDKSGLPNDRFSAERPEGSISTLTIQRTEQRDSAMYRCASSRAWGNQPQHFGDGTRLSIL.